These T cell receptor beta chains were read from a single sample in a study of blood T cell repertoires in COVID-19. Only in-frame clones appear in the TCRdb table, and some are missing; sequencing was by immunoSEQ multiplex PCR. Here the sample spans hundreds of thousands of clones, about 90% being singletons. Sequencing used peripheral blood. These receptors were collected from a man older than 75 with acute or convalescent COVID-19. CDR3s include the opening cysteine and the closing phenylalanine or tryptophan. D genes are given only for firm matches. Size tells how often a clone was seen (once, few, many) or the class of an expanded clone, and some rows leave it out.

D gene | J gene | clone size | V gene | CDR3 DNA | CDR3 protein
. | TRBJ2-1 | . | TRBV3-1/TRBV3-2 | TGTGCCAGCAGCCAAGAAATAGAACTAAAAAACAATGAGCAGTTCTTC | CASSQEIELKNNEQFF
TRBD2 | TRBJ2-2 | . | TRBV11-2 | TGTGCCAGCAGCTCCTCCTCTAGCGGGAGTTTTAGCACCGGGGAGCTGTTTTTT | CASSSSSSGSFSTGELFF
. | TRBJ1-1 | few | TRBV5-1 | TGCGCCAGCAGCTCGGAGGTAGGGAGGGGGACTGAAGCTTTCTTT | CASSSEVGRGTEAFF
TRBD1 | TRBJ1-5 | . | TRBV19 | TGTGCCAGTAGACAACAGGGGAACAGCAATCAGCCCCAGCATTTT | CASRQQGNSNQPQHF
. | TRBJ2-1 | . | TRBV7-9 | TGTGCCAGGGAAAACAGCAACAATGAGCAGTTCTTC | CARENSNNEQFF
TRBD1 | TRBJ1-2 | . | TRBV7-2 | TGTGCCAGCAGCCCGGGACAGGGGGCGCGAGTTGGTGGCTACACCTTC | CASSPGQGARVGGYTF
TRBD2 | TRBJ2-4 | . | TRBV15 | TGTGCCACCAGCAGGGGACTAGCGGGAGTTGAAGCCAAAAACATTCAGTACTTC | CATSRGLAGVEAKNIQYF
TRBD1 | TRBJ1-5 | . | TRBV5-8 | TGTGCCAGCAGCTTAGGGGGCAGATCATTTCAGCCCCAGCATTTT | CASSLGGRSFQPQHF
. | TRBJ1-1 | . | TRBV5-1 | TGCGCCAGCAGTTTTCAGGGCCGTGACACTGAAGCTTTCTTT | CASSFQGRDTEAFF
. | TRBJ2-5 | . | TRBV7-2 | TGTGCCAGCAGCTCCCAGGGTAACCCCCAAGAGACCCAGTACTTC | CASSSQGNPQETQYF
. | TRBJ1-1 | . | TRBV3-1/TRBV3-2 | TGTGCCAGCAGCCAAGACCGACCCGGTTCGGGGTTGAACACTGAAGCTTTCTTT | CASSQDRPGSGLNTEAFF
TRBD1 | TRBJ2-7 | . | TRBV7-2 | TGTGCCAGCAGCTTAGGGGACAGGGTAGTCTACGAGCAGTACTTC | CASSLGDRVVYEQYF
TRBD1 | TRBJ2-4 | . | TRBV9 | TGTGCCAGCAGCGGGGGACAGGGGAGATACATTCAGTACTTC | CASSGGQGRYIQYF
TRBD1 | TRBJ1-5 | few | TRBV6-2/TRBV6-3 | TGTGCCAGCAGTTACCAGGGGGCATGGCAGCCCCAGCATTTT | CASSYQGAWQPQHF
TRBD2 | TRBJ2-1 | once | TRBV6-6 | TGTGCCAGCAGTTACTTCGGGACTAGTCTCAATGAGCAGTTCTTC | CASSYFGTSLNEQFF
TRBD2 | TRBJ2-3 | . | TRBV6-2/TRBV6-3 | TGTGCCAGCAGCCCTACCGGGACTAGCGGAGATACGCAGTATTTT | CASSPTGTSGDTQYF
. | TRBJ1-5 | once | TRBV5-4 | TGTGCCAGCAGCTTGGCAGTGGGCCAGCCCCAGCATTTT | CASSLAVGQPQHF
. | TRBJ2-7 | . | TRBV5-4 | TGTGCCAGCAGCTTAGGAAACGGAGTATCAAACGAGCAGTACTTC | CASSLGNGVSNEQYF
. | TRBJ1-4 | . | TRBV19 | TGTGCCAGTAGTCAAAGACAGGTGGCAAATGAAAAACTGTTTTTT | CASSQRQVANEKLFF
TRBD1 | TRBJ1-4 | . | TRBV18 | TGTGCCAGCTCACCGCGGACAGGGAGTAATGAAAAACTGTTTTTT | CASSPRTGSNEKLFF
. | TRBJ2-7 | once | TRBV21-1 | TGTGCCAGCAGCAAAAGAACCGGGACAGGGTCCCACCCCTACGAGCAGTACTTC | CASSKRTGTGSHPYEQYF
. | TRBJ1-4 | . | TRBV5-1 | TGCGCCAGCAGCTTTGGCGGGGAAAAACTGTTTTTT | CASSFGGEKLFF
. | TRBJ1-6 | once | TRBV6-5 | TGTGCCAGCAGTTTATCAGGGAAATATTCACCCCTCCACTTT | CASSLSGKYSPLHF
. | TRBJ2-7 | . | TRBV11-2 | TGTGCCAGCAGCTTACAACAGGCCAGAACCTACGAGCAGTACTTC | CASSLQQARTYEQYF
TRBD1 | TRBJ2-7 | . | TRBV10-3 | TGTGCCATCAGTGAAGGACAGGGGGCCTACGAGCAGTACTTC | CAISEGQGAYEQYF
TRBD1 | TRBJ1-2 | . | TRBV29-1 | TGCAGCGTTATAGACAGGGGGAAATATGGCTACACCTTC | CSVIDRGKYGYTF
TRBD1 | TRBJ1-1 | once | TRBV19 | TGTGCCAGTAGTATAATAGGACAGGCAAACACTGAAGCTTTCTTT | CASSIIGQANTEAFF
. | TRBJ2-7 | . | TRBV9 | TGTGCCAGCAGCGTAGCAGACTCGATTACACCGGCCTACGAGCAGTACTTC | CASSVADSITPAYEQYF
. | TRBJ1-1 | . | TRBV3-1/TRBV3-2 | TGTGCCAGCAGCCCTACCGGGGGGAGAAAGGCTTTCTTT | CASSPTGGRKAFF
TRBD1 | TRBJ2-7 | . | TRBV24-1 | TGTGCCACCAGTGATGCACATGACAGGGCCGACGAGCAGTACTTC | CATSDAHDRADEQYF
. | TRBJ2-2 | . | TRBV6-5 | TGTGCCAGCAGTTTGGGGATGACTAGTTCCACCGGGGAGCTGTTTTTT | CASSLGMTSSTGELFF
. | TRBJ1-1 | . | TRBV7-2 | TGTGCCAGCAGCCGCTTCAGGGCTGAAGCTTTCTTT | CASSRFRAEAFF
. | TRBJ2-7 | once | TRBV7-9 | TGTGCCAGCAGCCAGAATGGGGCAGAATACGAGCAGTACTTC | CASSQNGAEYEQYF
TRBD1 | TRBJ1-1 | . | TRBV18 | TGTGCCAGCTCACCGGGACAGGGGGGGTTGCACACTGAAGCTTTCTTT | CASSPGQGGLHTEAFF
. | TRBJ1-2 | . | TRBV27 | TGTGCCAGCAGTCCCTTTAGTAGCACTAACTATGGCTACACCTTC | CASSPFSSTNYGYTF
. | TRBJ1-4 | . | TRBV5-4 | TGTGCCAGCAGCATCGCGGGGGCATACTCTGCAACTAATGAAAAACTGTTTTTT | CASSIAGAYSATNEKLFF
TRBD2 | TRBJ2-7 | . | TRBV23-1 | TGCGCCAGCAGTACCCTCTCAGCGGGAGTGCGGTACGAGCAGTACTTC | CASSTLSAGVRYEQYF
TRBD1 | TRBJ2-6 | . | TRBV5-1 | TGCGCCAGCAGCTTGGAAGGGACAGGTTCTTCTGGGGCCAACGTCCTGACTTTC | CASSLEGTGSSGANVLTF
TRBD1 | TRBJ2-5 | . | TRBV7-8 | TGTGCCAGCAGCTTAGCGCTAGGGGGCGAGACCCAGTACTTC | CASSLALGGETQYF
TRBD2 | TRBJ2-1 | . | TRBV5-4 | TGTGCCAGCAGCTTGGACCCTACGGGAGGGCCAAATGAGCAGTTCTTC | CASSLDPTGGPNEQFF
. | TRBJ2-1 | . | TRBV29-1 | TGCAGCGTTGGGTCGGGGGTTATCGACAATGAGCAGTTCTTC | CSVGSGVIDNEQFF
. | TRBJ2-2 | . | TRBV4-1 | TGCGCCAGCAGCCCCCCCTCGACTAGGCCGACCATGAACACCGGGGAGCTGTTTTTT | CASSPPSTRPTMNTGELFF
. | TRBJ2-3 | . | TRBV29-1 | TGCAGCGTTGGTCGGGGGAGCAGCACAGATACGCAGTATTTT | CSVGRGSSTDTQYF
TRBD1 | TRBJ2-1 | . | TRBV11-1 | TGTGCCAGCAGCTCGGGACAGGGGTTCCACAATGAGCAGTTCTTC | CASSSGQGFHNEQFF
TRBD1 | TRBJ2-7 | once | TRBV5-1 | TGCGCCAGCAGCCCCCTGACAGGGGGAACGGGCGAGCAGTACTTC | CASSPLTGGTGEQYF
. | TRBJ1-1 | . | TRBV12-3/TRBV12-4 | TGTGCCAGCAGTTTAGCGGAGGAGGTTGAAGCTTTCTTT | CASSLAEEVEAFF
TRBD2 | TRBJ2-7 | few | TRBV7-8 | TGTGCCAGCAGCCCGCGACTAGCGGGGGCAGCCGGCTCCTACGAGCAGTACTTC | CASSPRLAGAAGSYEQYF
. | TRBJ1-1 | . | TRBV11-1 | TGTGCCAGCAGGGAACCAGGAAGCACTGAAGCTTTCTTT | CASREPGSTEAFF
TRBD1 | TRBJ1-1 | . | TRBV29-1 | TGCAGCGTTAGGTGGGACAGGGTGGTCATGAACACTGAAGCTTTCTTT | CSVRWDRVVMNTEAFF
TRBD1 | TRBJ2-7 | . | TRBV7-2 | TGTGCCAGCAGCTTAGCGCTCGGGACAGGGTCCTACGAGCAGTACTTC | CASSLALGTGSYEQYF
. | TRBJ1-1 | once | TRBV19 | TGTGCCAGTAGCTTGGGCAGGAACACTGAAGCTTTCTTT | CASSLGRNTEAFF
. | TRBJ2-3 | . | TRBV4-3 | TGCGCCAGCAGCCAAGAACGATGGGGGGCAGATACGCAGTATTTT | CASSQERWGADTQYF
. | TRBJ1-2 | . | TRBV12-3/TRBV12-4 | TGTGCCAGCAGTTTAGGGACATATGGCTACACCTTC | CASSLGTYGYTF
TRBD1 | TRBJ2-1 | . | TRBV19 | TGTGCCAGTACCCGAGGCCGGACAGGGGGATTGGATGAGCAGTTCTTC | CASTRGRTGGLDEQFF